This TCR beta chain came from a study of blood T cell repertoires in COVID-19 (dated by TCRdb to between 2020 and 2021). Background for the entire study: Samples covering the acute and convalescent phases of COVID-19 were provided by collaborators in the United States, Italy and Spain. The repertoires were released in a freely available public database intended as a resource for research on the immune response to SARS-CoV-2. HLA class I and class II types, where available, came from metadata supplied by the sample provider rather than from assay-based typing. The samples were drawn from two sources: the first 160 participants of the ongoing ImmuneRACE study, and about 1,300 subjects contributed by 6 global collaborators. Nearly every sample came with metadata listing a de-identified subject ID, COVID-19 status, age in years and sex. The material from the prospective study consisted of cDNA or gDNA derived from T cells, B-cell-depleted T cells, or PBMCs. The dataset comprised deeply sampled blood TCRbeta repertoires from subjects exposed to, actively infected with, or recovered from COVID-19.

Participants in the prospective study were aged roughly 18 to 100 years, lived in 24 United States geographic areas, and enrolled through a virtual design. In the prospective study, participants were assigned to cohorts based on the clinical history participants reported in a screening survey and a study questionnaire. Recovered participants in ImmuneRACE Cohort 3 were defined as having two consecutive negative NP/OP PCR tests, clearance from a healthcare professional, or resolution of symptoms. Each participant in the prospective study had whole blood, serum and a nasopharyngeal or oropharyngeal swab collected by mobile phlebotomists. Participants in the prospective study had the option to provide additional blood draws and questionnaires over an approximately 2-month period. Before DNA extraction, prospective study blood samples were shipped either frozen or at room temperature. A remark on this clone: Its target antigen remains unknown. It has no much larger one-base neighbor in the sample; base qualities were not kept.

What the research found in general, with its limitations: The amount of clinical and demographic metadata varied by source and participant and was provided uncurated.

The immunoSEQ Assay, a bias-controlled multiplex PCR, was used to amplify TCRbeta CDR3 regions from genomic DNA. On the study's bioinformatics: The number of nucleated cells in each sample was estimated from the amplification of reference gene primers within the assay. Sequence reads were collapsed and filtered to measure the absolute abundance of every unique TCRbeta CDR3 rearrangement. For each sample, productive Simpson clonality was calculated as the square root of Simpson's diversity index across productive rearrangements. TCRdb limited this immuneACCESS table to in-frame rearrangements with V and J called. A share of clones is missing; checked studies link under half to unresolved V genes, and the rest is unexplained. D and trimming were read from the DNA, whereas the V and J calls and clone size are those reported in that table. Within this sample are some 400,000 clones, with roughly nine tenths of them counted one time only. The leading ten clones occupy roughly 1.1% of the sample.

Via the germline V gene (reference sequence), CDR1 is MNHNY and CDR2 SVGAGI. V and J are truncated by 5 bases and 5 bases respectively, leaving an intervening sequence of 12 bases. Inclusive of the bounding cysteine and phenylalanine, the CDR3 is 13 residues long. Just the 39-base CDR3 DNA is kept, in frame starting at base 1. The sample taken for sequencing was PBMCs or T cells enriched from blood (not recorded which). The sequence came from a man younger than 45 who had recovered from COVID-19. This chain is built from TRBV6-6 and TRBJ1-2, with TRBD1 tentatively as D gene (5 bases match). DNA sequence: TGTGCCAGCAGTAAAACGGGACTTTATGGCTACACCTTC. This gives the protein CASSKTGLYGYTF.